This T cell receptor beta chain derives from a study of T cell repertoires in cytomegalovirus infection. The overall study: Recently identified HLA-C-restricted CMV epitopes were used, and well-studied HLA-B-restricted CMV epitopes were used as well. Public TCR beta signatures marked donors with CMV infection and the matching HLA. Notes on the study in general: Dominant in the ex vivo response were TCR beta clonotypes restricted by HLA-C and specific for CMV.

This CDR3 has 17 amino acids. V was clipped by 4 bases and J by 2 bases; unmatched bases: 11. Germline V gene sequence: CDR1 ENHRY, CDR2 SYGVKD. MiXCR, applied by TCRdb to the reads, yields one record per CDR3 protein. Of approximately 990,000 distinct CDR3 sequences in the sample, roughly 31% were seen once. Regarding this clonotype: Its antigen is unknown.

Sample: cultured CD8+ T cells from PBMCs, taken from culture after CMV antigen stimulation. The V gene is TRBV10-3, the J gene TRBJ2-5; TRBD2 aligns across 9 bases. The TCR sequence derives from a human donor in good health (CMV status not recorded). Some clones in this sample may be carry-over from other donors' samples. This CDR3 reads CAISGGASGAPQETQYF. The DNA of the CDR3 is TGTGCCATCAGTGGGGGGGCTAGCGGGGCCCCTCAAGAGACCCAGTACTTC.